This T cell receptor beta chain was sequenced during a study of T cell repertoires in cytomegalovirus infection. For the study at large: CMV infection and matching HLA type were both indicated by public TCR beta signatures.

One entry per CDR3 protein results from TCRdb running MiXCR on the reads. The table shows around 250,000 distinct CDR3 sequences, with approximately 15% occurring only once. In this sample, this clonotype turned up many times. The receptor was derived from a human donor in good health (CMV status not recorded). Some clones in this sample may be carry-over from other donors' samples. Sequencing was performed on CD8+ T cells from PBMCs.

The chain's CDR3 is CASSAGSNYGYTF. The CDR3 coding sequence is TGTGCCAGCAGCGCCGGGTCTAACTATGGCTACACCTTC. V usage is TRBV7-6 and J usage is TRBJ1-2; D ambiguous. V was pared by 5 bases and J by 0 bases, with 7 bases between. Germline lookup yields CDR1 SGHVS and CDR2 FNYEAQ. The length of the CDR3 is 13 residues.